This T cell receptor beta chain came from a study of blood T cell repertoires in COVID-19. Turning to the study itself: The analysed material was cDNA or gDNA that came from T cells, B-cell-depleted T cells, or PBMCs.

While infection was still active, Seattle patients were enrolled and then followed longitudinally. This clone has only a few counts. This CDR3 has 15 residues. CDR1 and CDR2 (germline): MGHDK, SYGVNS. With 4 bases clipped from V and 5 bases from J, the junction kept 9 bases outside the gene matches. Measured with immunoSEQ multiplex PCR; TCRdb has only the in-frame clones, and not every one. The repertoire has roughly 200,000 clones, about four fifths of them found once; the top ten carry approximately 10%. The sequenced material came from peripheral blood. The chain couples TRBV25-1 to TRBJ1-1; 8 nucleotides agree with TRBD1. This TCR was recovered from a woman between 40 and 50 years old with COVID-19, enrolled during active disease. Here the CDR3 reads CASSANLQGETEAFF. The CDR3 nucleotides read TGTGCCAGCAGTGCTAACCTACAGGGGGAAACTGAAGCTTTCTTT.